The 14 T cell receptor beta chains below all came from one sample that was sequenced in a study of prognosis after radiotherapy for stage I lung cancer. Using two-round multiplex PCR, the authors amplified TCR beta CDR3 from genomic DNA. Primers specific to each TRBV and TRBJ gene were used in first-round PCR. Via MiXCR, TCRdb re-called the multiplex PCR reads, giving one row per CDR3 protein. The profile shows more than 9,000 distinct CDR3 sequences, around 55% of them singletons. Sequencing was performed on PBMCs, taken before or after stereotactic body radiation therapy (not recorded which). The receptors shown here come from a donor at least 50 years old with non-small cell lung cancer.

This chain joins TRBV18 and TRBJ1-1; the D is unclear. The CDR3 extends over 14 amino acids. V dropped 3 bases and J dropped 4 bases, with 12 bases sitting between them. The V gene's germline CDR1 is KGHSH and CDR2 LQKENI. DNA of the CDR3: TGTGCCAGCTCACCTGCGGGCGCCAGCACTGAAGCTTTCTTT. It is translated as CASSPAGASTEAFF.

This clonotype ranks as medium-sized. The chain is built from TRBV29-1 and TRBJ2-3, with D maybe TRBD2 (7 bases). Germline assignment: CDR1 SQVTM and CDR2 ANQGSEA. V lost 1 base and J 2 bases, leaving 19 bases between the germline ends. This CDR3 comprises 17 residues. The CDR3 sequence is CSVEVWGASGNTDTQYF. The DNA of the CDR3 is TGCAGCGTTGAAGTTTGGGGGGCTAGCGGAAACACAGATACGCAGTATTTT.

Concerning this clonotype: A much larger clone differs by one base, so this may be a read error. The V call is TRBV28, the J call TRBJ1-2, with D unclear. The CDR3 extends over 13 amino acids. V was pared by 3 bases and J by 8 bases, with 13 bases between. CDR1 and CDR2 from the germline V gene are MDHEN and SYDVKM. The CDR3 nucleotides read TGTGCCAGCAGTTTTTCCAAAACCATCGGCTACACCTTC. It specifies CASSFSKTIGYTF.

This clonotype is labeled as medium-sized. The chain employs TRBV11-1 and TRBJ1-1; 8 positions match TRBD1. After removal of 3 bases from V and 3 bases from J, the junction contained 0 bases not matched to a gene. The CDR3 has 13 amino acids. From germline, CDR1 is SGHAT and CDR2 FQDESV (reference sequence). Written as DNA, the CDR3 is TGTGCCAGCAGCTTGACAGGGGACACTGAAGCTTTCTTT. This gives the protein CASSLTGDTEAFF. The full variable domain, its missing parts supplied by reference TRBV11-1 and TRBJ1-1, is EAEVAQSPRYKITEKSQAVAFWCDPISGHATLYWYRQILGQGPELLVQFQDESVVDDSQLPKDRFSAERLKGVDSTLKIQPAELGDSAMYLCASSLTGDTEAFFGQGTRLTVV.

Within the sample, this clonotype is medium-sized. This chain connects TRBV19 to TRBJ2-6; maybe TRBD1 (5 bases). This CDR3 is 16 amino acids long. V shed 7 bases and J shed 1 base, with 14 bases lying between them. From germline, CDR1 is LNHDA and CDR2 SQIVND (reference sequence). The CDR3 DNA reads TGTGCCAGTACCGACTTTGGGGCTTCTGGGGCCAACGTCCTGACTTTC. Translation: CASTDFGASGANVLTF.

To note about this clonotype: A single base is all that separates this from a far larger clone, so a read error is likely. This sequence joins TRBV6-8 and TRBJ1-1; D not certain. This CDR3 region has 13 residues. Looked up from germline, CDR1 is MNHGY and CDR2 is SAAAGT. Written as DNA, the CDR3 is TGTGCCAGCAGTTACTCAGGGAACACTGAAGATTTCTTT. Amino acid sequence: CASSYSGNTEDFF.

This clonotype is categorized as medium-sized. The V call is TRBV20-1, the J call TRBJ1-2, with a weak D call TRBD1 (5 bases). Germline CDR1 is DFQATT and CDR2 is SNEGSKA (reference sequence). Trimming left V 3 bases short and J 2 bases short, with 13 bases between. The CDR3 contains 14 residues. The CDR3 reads CSASTGGENYGYTF. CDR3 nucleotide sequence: TGCAGTGCTAGCACCGGGGGGGAGAACTATGGCTACACCTTC.

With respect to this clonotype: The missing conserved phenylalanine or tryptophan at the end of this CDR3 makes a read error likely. CDR3 DNA: TGTGCCAGCAGCCCCGTGACTACCATCACCTACGAGCAGTACCTC. Its translation: CASSPVTTITYEQYL. The gene calls are TRBV6-1 and TRBJ2-7; tentative D call: TRBD2 (5 bases). The CDR3 is made up of 15 amino acids. Germline assignment: CDR1 MNHNS and CDR2 SASEGT. Between the trimmed V and J ends, which lost 6 bases and 2 bases, there was a span of 17 bases.

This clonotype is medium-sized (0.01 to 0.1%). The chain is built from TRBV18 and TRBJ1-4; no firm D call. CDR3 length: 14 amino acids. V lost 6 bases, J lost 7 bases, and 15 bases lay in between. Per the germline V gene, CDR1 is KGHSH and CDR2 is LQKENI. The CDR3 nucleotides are TGTGCCAGCTCCCCGCTGGGTGGGGTTGAAAAACTGTTTTTT. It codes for CASSPLGGVEKLFF.

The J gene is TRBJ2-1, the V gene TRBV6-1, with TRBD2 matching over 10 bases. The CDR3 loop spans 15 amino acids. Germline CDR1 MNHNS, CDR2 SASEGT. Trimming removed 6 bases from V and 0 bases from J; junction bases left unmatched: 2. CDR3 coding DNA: TGTGCCAGCAGCGTAGCGGGGGGCTCCTACAATGAGCAGTTCTTC. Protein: CASSVAGGSYNEQFF.

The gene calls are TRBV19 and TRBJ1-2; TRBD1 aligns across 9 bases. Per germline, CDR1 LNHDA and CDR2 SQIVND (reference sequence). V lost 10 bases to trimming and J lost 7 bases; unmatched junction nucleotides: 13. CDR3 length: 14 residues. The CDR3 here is CATQEGQGRSGYTF. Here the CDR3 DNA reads TGTGCCACCCAGGAGGGACAGGGCAGGAGTGGCTACACCTTC.

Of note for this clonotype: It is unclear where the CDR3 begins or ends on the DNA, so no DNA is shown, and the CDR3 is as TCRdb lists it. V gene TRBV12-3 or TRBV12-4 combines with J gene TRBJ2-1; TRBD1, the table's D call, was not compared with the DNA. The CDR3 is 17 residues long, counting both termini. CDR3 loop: CASSFFGFGAHYNEQLF.

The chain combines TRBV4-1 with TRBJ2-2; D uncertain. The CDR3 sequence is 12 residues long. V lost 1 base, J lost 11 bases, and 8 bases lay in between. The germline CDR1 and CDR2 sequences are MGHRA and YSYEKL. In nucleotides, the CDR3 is TGCGCCAGCAGCCAAGGGATGTCAGAGCTGTTTTTT. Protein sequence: CASSQGMSELFF.

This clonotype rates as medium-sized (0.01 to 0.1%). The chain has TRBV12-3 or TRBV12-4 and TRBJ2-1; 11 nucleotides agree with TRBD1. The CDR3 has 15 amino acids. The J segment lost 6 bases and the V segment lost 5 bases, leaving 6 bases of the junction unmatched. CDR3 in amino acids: CASSLGQGARNEQFF. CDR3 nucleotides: TGTGCCAGCAGTCTCGGACAGGGGGCGCGCAATGAGCAGTTCTTC.